This TCR beta chain was retrieved from a study of blood T cells in healthy people across ages. This clonotype was counted between two and nine times. Using a J-beta primer mix together with a sample-barcoded 5' primer, a second PCR was run for roughly 6 to 12 cycles. TCRdb independently ran MiXCR on the 5' RACE reads; one entry per CDR3 protein. This repertoire shows around 990,000 distinct CDR3 sequences, roughly 24% found once; its top ten account for approximately 0.71%. V was trimmed by 0 bases and J by 7 bases, leaving 14 bases between them. This CDR3 has 16 residues. Germline assignment: CDR1 SGHRS and CDR2 YFSETQ. The study isolated at least 7 million PBMCs from each sample. The same data also went into a second study, on T cells of mothers and their children. As reported in that work: Per 15 ul, 1.5 ug of RNA was used, with all extracted RNA going into cDNA synthesis. In related and unrelated pairs alike, thymic selection shapes TCR recombination output, with inherited differences minor. Biologically related mothers and children overlapped slightly more than unrelated pairs, a non-significant difference.

This TCR came from a girl aged 2-9 years in good health. Sequenced material: blood. The chain joins TRBV5-1 to TRBJ1-6; D not certain. The CDR3 is CASSLVGAMSNSPLHF. In DNA form, the CDR3 reads TGCGCCAGCAGCTTGGTGGGTGCGATGAGCAATTCACCCCTCCACTTT.